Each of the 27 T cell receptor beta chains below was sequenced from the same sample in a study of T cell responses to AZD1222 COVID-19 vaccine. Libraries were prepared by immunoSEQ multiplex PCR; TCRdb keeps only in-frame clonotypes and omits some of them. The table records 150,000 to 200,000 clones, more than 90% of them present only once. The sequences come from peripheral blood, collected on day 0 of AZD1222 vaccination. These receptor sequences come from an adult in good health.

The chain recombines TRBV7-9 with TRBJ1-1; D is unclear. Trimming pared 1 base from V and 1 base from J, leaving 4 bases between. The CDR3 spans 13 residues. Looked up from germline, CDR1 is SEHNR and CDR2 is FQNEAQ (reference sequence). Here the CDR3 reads CASSLGRNTEAFF. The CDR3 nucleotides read TGTGCCAGCAGCTTAGGCAGGAACACTGAAGCTTTCTTT.

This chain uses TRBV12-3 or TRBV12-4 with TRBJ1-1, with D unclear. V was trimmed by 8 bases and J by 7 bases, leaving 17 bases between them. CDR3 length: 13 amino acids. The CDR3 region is CASRSITRHEAFF. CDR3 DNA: TGTGCCAGCCGTTCAATCACCCGTCATGAAGCTTTCTTT.

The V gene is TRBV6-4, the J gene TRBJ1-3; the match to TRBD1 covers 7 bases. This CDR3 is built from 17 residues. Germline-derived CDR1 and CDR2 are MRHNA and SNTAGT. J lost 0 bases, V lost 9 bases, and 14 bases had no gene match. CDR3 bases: TGTGCCAGATCACCCTCAGGGGGGTCGGACTCTGGAAACACCATATATTTT. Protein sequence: CARSPSGGSDSGNTIYF.

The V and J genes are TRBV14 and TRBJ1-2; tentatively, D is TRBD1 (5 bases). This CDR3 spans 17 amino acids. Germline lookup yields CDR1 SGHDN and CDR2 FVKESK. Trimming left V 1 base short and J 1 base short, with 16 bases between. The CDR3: CASSQGFSRDFNYGYTF. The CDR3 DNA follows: TGTGCCAGCAGCCAAGGTTTCTCCAGGGACTTTAACTATGGCTACACCTTC.

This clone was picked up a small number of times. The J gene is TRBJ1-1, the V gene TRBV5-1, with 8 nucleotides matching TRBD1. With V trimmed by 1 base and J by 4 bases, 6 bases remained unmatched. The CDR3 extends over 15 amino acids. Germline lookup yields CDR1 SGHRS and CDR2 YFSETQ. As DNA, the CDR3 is TGCGCCAGCAGCTTGTCAGGGGGCGGAGGCACTGAAGCTTTCTTT. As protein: CASSLSGGGGTEAFF.

The CDR3 spells CASSESLTGELFF. As DNA, the CDR3 is TGTGCCAGCAGTGAGAGTCTCACCGGGGAGCTGTTTTTT. This chain connects TRBV6-1 to TRBJ2-2; D not resolved. CDR3 size: 13 residues. The V gene lost 3 bases and the J gene lost 4 bases, with 6 bases spanning the gap. From germline, CDR1 is MNHNS and CDR2 SASEGT.

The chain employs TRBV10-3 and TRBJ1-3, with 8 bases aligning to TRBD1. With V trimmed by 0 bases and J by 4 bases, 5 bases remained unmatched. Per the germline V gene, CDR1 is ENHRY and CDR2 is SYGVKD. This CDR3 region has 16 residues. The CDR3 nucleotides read TGTGCCATCAGTGAGTCTGGACAGGGATCAGGAAACACCATATATTTT. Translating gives CAISESGQGSGNTIYF.

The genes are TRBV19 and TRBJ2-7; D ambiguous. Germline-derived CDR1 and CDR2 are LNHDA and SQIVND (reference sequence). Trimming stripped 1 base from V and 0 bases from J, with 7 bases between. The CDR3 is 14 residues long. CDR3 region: CASSIGPDSYEQYF. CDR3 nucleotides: TGTGCCAGTAGTATAGGTCCGGACTCCTACGAGCAGTACTTC. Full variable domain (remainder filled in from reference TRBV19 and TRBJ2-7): DGGITQSPKYLFRKEGQNVTLSCEQNLNHDAMYWYRQDPGQGLRLIYYSQIVNDFQKGDIAEGYSVSREKKESFPLTVTSAQKNPTAFYLCASSIGPDSYEQYFGPGTRLTVT.

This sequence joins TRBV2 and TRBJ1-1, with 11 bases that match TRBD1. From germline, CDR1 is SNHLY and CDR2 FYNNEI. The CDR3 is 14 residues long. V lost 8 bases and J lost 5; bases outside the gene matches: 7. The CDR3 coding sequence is TGTGCCAGCGGGGGCCGGGACAGGGGGACTGAAGCTTTCTTT. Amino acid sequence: CASGGRDRGTEAFF.

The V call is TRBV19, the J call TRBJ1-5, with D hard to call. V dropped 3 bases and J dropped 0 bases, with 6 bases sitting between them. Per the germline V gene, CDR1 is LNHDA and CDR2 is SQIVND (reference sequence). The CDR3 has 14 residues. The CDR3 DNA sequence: TGTGCCAGTAGTATGCCAGCTAGCAATCAGCCCCAGCATTTT. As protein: CASSMPASNQPQHF.

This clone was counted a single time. CDR3 sequence: CASSGGTESSYEQYF. CDR3 bases: TGTGCCAGCAGTGGGGGTACGGAGAGCTCCTACGAGCAGTACTTC. V is TRBV2 and J is TRBJ2-7; no clear D. Germline V gene data show CDR1 as SNHLY and CDR2 as FYNNEI. The CDR3 is 15 residues long. Trimming removed 4 bases from V and 0 bases from J, with 13 bases in between.

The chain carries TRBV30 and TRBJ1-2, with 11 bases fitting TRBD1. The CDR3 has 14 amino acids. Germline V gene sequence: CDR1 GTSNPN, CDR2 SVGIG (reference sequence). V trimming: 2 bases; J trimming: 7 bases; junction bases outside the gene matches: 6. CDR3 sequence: CAWSPWTGGTGYTF. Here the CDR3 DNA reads TGTGCCTGGAGTCCTTGGACAGGGGGCACTGGCTACACCTTC.

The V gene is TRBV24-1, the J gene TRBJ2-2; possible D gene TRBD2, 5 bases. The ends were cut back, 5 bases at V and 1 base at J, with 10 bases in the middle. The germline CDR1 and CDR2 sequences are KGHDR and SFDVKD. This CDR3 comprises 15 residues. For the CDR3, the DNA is TGTGCCACCAGTGTGGGCGGGTTGAACACCGGGGAGCTGTTTTTT. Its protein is CATSVGGLNTGELFF.

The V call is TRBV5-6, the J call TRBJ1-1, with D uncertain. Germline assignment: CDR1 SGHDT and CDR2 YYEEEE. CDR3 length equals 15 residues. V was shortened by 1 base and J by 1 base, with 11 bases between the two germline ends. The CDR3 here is CASSLISAQNTEAFF. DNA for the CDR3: TGTGCCAGCAGCTTGATATCGGCCCAGAACACTGAAGCTTTCTTT.

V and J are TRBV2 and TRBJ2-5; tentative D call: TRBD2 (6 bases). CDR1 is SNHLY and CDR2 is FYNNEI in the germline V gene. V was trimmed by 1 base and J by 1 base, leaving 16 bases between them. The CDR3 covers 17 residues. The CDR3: CASSEDHWQEGQETQYF. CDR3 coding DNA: TGTGCCAGCAGTGAAGATCACTGGCAGGAGGGCCAAGAGACCCAGTACTTC.

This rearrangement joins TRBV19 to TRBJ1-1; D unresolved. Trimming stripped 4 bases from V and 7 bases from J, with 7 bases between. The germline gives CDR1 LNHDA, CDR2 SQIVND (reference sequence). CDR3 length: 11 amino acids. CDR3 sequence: CASSSAFEAFF. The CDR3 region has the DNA TGTGCCAGTAGTAGTGCCTTTGAAGCTTTCTTT.

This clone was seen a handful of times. This CDR3 reads CASSPFPGQVSSGANVLTF. DNA of the CDR3: TGCGCCAGCAGCCCCTTTCCGGGACAGGTCAGCTCTGGGGCCAACGTCCTGACTTTC. The V and J genes are TRBV4-1 and TRBJ2-6; TRBD1 matches 8 bases. V trimming: 4 bases; J trimming: 0 bases; junction bases outside the gene matches: 11. This CDR3 is built from 19 residues. Germline V gives CDR1 MGHRA, CDR2 YSYEKL.

In nucleotides, the CDR3 is TGTGCCAGCTCACCCCGCGACGGCCCTGCAGGAAACACCATATATTTT. Amino acid sequence: CASSPRDGPAGNTIYF. The chain employs TRBV18 and TRBJ1-3, with D unclear. The germline V gene has CDR1 KGHSH and CDR2 LQKENI. This CDR3 has 16 amino acids. Trimming removed 3 bases at V and 4 bases at J, with 16 bases between.

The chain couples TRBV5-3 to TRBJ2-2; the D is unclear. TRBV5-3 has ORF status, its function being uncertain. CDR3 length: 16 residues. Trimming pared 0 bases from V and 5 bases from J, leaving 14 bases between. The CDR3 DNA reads TGTGCCAGAAGCTTGGTTGGAAAAAGGTTTACCGGGGAGCTGTTTTTT. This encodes CARSLVGKRFTGELFF.

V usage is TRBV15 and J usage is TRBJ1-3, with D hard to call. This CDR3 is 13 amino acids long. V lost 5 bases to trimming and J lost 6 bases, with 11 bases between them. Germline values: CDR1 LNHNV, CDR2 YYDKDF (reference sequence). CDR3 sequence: CATSPFEENTIYF. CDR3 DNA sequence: TGTGCCACCAGCCCTTTTGAGGAAAACACCATATATTTT.

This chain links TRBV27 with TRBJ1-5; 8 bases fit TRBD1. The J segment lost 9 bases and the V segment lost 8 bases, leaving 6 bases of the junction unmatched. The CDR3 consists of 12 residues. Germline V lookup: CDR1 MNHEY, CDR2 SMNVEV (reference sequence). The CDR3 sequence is CASGGQGRPQHF. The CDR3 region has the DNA TGTGCCAGCGGAGGACAGGGTCGGCCCCAGCATTTT.

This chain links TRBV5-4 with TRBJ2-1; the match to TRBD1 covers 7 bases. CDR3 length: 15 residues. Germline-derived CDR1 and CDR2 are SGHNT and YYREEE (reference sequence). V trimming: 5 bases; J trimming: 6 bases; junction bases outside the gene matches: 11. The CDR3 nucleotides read TGTGCCAGCAGTTTAGAACAGGGGAGAGCCAATGAGCAGTTCTTC. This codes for CASSLEQGRANEQFF.

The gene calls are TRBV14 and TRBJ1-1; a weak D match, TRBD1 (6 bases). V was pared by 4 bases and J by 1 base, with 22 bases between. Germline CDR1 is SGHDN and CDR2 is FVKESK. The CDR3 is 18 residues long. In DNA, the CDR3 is TGTGCCAGCAGCCCCCTTACGGGTTTGGGGGGGCGGAACACTGAAGCTTTCTTT. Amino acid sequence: CASSPLTGLGGRNTEAFF.

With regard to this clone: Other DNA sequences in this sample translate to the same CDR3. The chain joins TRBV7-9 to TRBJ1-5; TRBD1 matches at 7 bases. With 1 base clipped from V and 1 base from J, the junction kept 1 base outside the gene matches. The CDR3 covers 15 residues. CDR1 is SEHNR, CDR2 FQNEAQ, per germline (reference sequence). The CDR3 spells CASSLGQGSNQPQHF. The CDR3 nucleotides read TGTGCCAGCAGCTTAGGACAGGGCAGCAATCAGCCCCAGCATTTT.

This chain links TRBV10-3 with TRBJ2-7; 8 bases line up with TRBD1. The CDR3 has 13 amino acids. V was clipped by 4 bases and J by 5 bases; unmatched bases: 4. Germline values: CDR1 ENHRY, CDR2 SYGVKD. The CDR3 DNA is TGTGCCATCAGTGGACAGGGGTTTGACGAGCAGTACTTC. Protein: CAISGQGFDEQYF.

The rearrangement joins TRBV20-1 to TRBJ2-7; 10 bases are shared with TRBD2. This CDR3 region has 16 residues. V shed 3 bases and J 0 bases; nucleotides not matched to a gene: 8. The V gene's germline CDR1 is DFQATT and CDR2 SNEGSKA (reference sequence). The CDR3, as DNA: TGCAGTGCTAGTGGGCCACTAGCGGGGAACTCCTACGAGCAGTACTTC. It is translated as CSASGPLAGNSYEQYF.

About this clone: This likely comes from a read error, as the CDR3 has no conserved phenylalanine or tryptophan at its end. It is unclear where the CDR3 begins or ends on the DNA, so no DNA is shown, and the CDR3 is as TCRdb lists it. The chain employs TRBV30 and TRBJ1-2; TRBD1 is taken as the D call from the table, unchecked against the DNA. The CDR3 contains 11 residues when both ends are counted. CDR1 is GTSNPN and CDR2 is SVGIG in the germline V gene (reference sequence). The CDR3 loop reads CAFRYRDLTFL.